The next 22 T cell receptor beta chains were all read from a single sample in a study of OX40 agonist ivuxolimab in advanced cancers. Here immunoSEQ multiplex PCR was the method, and the copy in TCRdb shows in-frame clones only, minus some. The sample lists 82,000 or so clones, around 85% occurring once. Material: CD4+ or CD8+ T cells sorted from blood, obtained in a trial of the OX40 agonist ivuxolimab. The receptors stem from an adult with an advanced solid tumor such as melanoma, head and neck, liver or kidney cancer.

V and J are TRBV9 and TRBJ2-3, with TRBD1 matching over 9 bases. Germline V gives CDR1 SGDLS, CDR2 YYNGEE. The V and J ends lost 3 bases and 2 bases, in that order; junction bases with no gene match: 10. The CDR3 contains 17 residues. The CDR3 sequence is CASSDRTGGASTDTQYF. CDR3 DNA sequence: TGTGCCAGCAGCGACCGAACAGGGGGCGCGTCCACAGATACGCAGTATTTT.

The chain is built from TRBV4-1 and TRBJ2-7; unclear D gene. With 1 base removed from V and 4 bases from J, the gap between germline ends came to 11 bases. This CDR3 is 14 amino acids long. The germline CDR1 and CDR2 sequences are MGHRA and YSYEKL. The CDR3 region is CASSQGEEYYEQYF. In DNA form, the CDR3 reads TGCGCCAGCAGCCAAGGTGAAGAATATTACGAGCAGTACTTC.

This sequence joins TRBV6-1 and TRBJ2-7; D is unclear. V lost 6 bases, J lost 2 bases, and 14 bases lay in between. Germline V gene data show CDR1 as MNHNS and CDR2 as SASEGT. This CDR3 is 14 amino acids long. The CDR3 region is CASRDPSGPYEQYF. The CDR3 DNA is TGTGCCAGCAGGGACCCCTCCGGACCCTACGAGCAGTACTTC.

The rearrangement uses TRBV7-2 and TRBJ2-7; the D gene is possibly TRBD1 (6 bases). The V gene's germline CDR1 is SGHTA and CDR2 FQGNSA. CDR3 length: 15 residues. Trimming took 2 bases from V and 2 from J, leaving 13 bases between them. The CDR3 bases are TGTGCCAGCAGCTTAAATTCGCAGGGGCCCTACGAGCAGTACTTC. This translates into CASSLNSQGPYEQYF.

The rearrangement joins TRBV7-2 to TRBJ2-5; 13 bases are a match to TRBD2. The CDR3 runs to 16 residues. Germline CDR1 and CDR2: SGHTA and FQGNSA. V was pared by 4 bases and J by 3 bases, with 5 bases of the junction left unmatched. CDR3 region: CASSSWTSGGKETQYF. CDR3 in DNA: TGTGCCAGCAGCTCCTGGACTAGCGGGGGTAAAGAGACCCAGTACTTC.

This clone was seen a single time. The gene calls are TRBV30 and TRBJ1-4; the D is unclear. V lost 4 bases to trimming and J lost 2 bases, with 5 bases between them. The V gene's germline CDR1 is GTSNPN and CDR2 SVGIG (reference sequence). The CDR3 totals 12 residues. CDR3 sequence: CAWTVTNEKLFF. In DNA, the CDR3 is TGTGCCTGGACAGTGACTAATGAAAAACTGTTTTTT.

The chain is built from TRBV15 and TRBJ2-7; TRBD1 matches at 8 bases. V trimming: 3 bases; J trimming: 2 bases; junction bases outside the gene matches: 3. This CDR3 has 14 amino acids. The germline V gene encodes CDR1 LNHNV and CDR2 YYDKDF (reference sequence). CDR3 amino acids: CATSREGQAYEQYF. The CDR3 nucleotides read TGTGCCACCAGCAGGGAGGGACAGGCCTACGAGCAGTACTTC.

The V gene is TRBV27, the J gene TRBJ2-7, with TRBD1 identical over 9 bases. Germline V gene sequence: CDR1 MNHEY, CDR2 SMNVEV (reference sequence). With V trimmed by 5 bases and J by 3 bases, 11 bases remained unmatched. The CDR3 is 16 amino acids. For the CDR3, the DNA is TGTGCCAGCAGTGTCCACACCGGGACAGGGAACTACGAGCAGTACTTC. Protein sequence: CASSVHTGTGNYEQYF.

The V call is TRBV7-9, the J call TRBJ2-5; 11 bases align to TRBD1. The J call may be in error: the DNA end matches TRBJ2-7 better. This CDR3 contains 15 residues. CDR1 SEHNR and CDR2 FQNEAQ come from the germline V gene (reference sequence). CDR3 sequence (DNA): TGTGCCAGCAGCTTAGCCTCCGGGACAGGGGGCGAGCAGTACTTC. It codes for CASSLASGTGGEQYF.

This chain links TRBV28 with TRBJ1-1; no definite D call. V lost 3 bases and J 10 bases, leaving 15 bases between the germline ends. Per the germline V gene, CDR1 is MDHEN and CDR2 is SYDVKM. The CDR3 has 13 residues. CDR3 region: CASSFGPSRVAFF. The CDR3 DNA reads as TGTGCCAGCAGTTTCGGTCCTTCCCGGGTAGCTTTCTTT.

This sequence joins TRBV7-2 and TRBJ2-3, with D perhaps TRBD2 (5 bases). V was pared by 0 bases and J by 3 bases, with 13 bases between. Germline V gives CDR1 SGHTA, CDR2 FQGNSA. The CDR3 length is 16 residues. The CDR3 here is CASSLARAVRTDTQYF. Here the CDR3 DNA reads TGTGCCAGCAGCTTAGCGAGGGCGGTACGGACAGATACGCAGTATTTT.

The chain recombines TRBV11-1 with TRBJ2-7, with TRBD1 matching 11 bases. With V trimmed by 4 bases and J by 6 bases, 11 bases remained unmatched. Per germline, CDR1 SGHAT and CDR2 FQDESV (reference sequence). The CDR3 extends over 16 amino acids. The CDR3 loop is CASSSPVRTGGIEQYF. CDR3 nucleotide sequence: TGTGCCAGCAGCTCTCCGGTAAGGACAGGGGGCATCGAGCAGTACTTC.

The chain uses TRBV18 and TRBJ2-2, with 9 bases fitting TRBD2. The germline V gene has CDR1 KGHSH and CDR2 LQKENI. The CDR3 spans 15 residues. V shed 4 bases, J shed 6 bases, and the junction held 6 bases outside the gene matches. CDR3 in DNA: TGTGCCAGCTCACAGGGACTAGCACCAGCCGGGGAGCTGTTTTTT. The encoded protein is CASSQGLAPAGELFF.

The V call is TRBV5-1, the J call TRBJ1-3, with 7 bases fitting TRBD1. Trimming cost V 0 bases and J 3 bases; bases outside gene matches: 12. The CDR3 has 18 residues. In germline, CDR1 is SGHRS, CDR2 YFSETQ. This CDR3 is CASSLDRQGGTGGNTIYF. CDR3 DNA: TGCGCCAGCAGCTTGGATAGACAGGGAGGGACCGGTGGAAACACCATATATTTT.

The V and J genes are TRBV2 and TRBJ1-5, with D possibly matching TRBD1 (5 bases). This CDR3 spans 16 amino acids. Trimming stripped 6 bases from V and 0 bases from J, with 15 bases between. Germline V gene sequence: CDR1 SNHLY, CDR2 FYNNEI. The CDR3 coding sequence is TGTGCCAGCAGGGTAGACAGTTGGTATAGCAATCAGCCCCAGCATTTT. This sequence encodes CASRVDSWYSNQPQHF.

This clone was seen once. This chain connects TRBV2 to TRBJ2-2; D is perhaps TRBD2 (5 bases). CDR3 length equals 14 residues. From germline, CDR1 is SNHLY and CDR2 FYNNEI. With 9 bases removed from V and 2 bases from J, the gap between germline ends came to 13 bases. CDR3 sequence: CASRRAVNTGELFF. The CDR3 nucleotides are TGTGCCAGTAGGCGGGCCGTCAACACCGGGGAGCTGTTTTTT.

The genes are TRBV10-1 and TRBJ2-5; D gene unclear. The V gene lost 3 bases and the J gene lost 7 bases, with 12 bases spanning the gap. CDR3 size: 13 residues. Germline V gene sequence: CDR1 WNHNN, CDR2 SYGVQD (reference sequence). As DNA, the CDR3 is TGCGCCAGCAGTGACCGACAAGGTGGGACCCAGTACTTC. Its translation is CASSDRQGGTQYF.

The rearrangement uses TRBV7-9 and TRBJ1-1; TRBD1 agrees at 11 bases. CDR3 size: 14 residues. V was clipped by 3 bases and J by 5 bases; unmatched bases: 2. Germline V gene sequence: CDR1 SEHNR, CDR2 FQNEAQ (reference sequence). CDR3 DNA sequence: TGTGCCAGCAGCTTGGACAGGGGGCGAACTGAAGCTTTCTTT. It codes for CASSLDRGRTEAFF. Combining the CDR3 with reference TRBV7-9 and TRBJ1-1 gives the whole variable domain DTGVSQNPRHKITKRGQNVTFRCDPISEHNRLYWYRQTLGQGPEFLTYFQNEAQLEKSRLLSDRFSAERPKGSFSTLEIQRTEQGDSAMYLCASSLDRGRTEAFFGQGTRLTVV.

The CDR3 coding sequence is TGTGCCAGCAGTAGGGACAGGGGGCACCTGAGCTCCTACAATGAGCAGTTCTTC. It specifies CASSRDRGHLSSYNEQFF. The chain recombines TRBV6-4 with TRBJ2-1; 12 bases agree with TRBD1. The CDR3 contains 18 residues. Germline CDR1 reads MRHNA; CDR2 reads SNTAGT. V was clipped by 5 bases and J by 0 bases; unmatched bases: 8.

This chain uses TRBV7-9 with TRBJ1-5, with D uncertain. The CDR3 is 14 residues long. CDR1 is SEHNR, CDR2 FQNEAQ, per germline (reference sequence). Trimming took off 5 bases at V and 6 bases at J, with 14 bases between the two ends. This chain's CDR3 is CASSQNPSGQPQHF. CDR3 coding DNA: TGTGCCAGCAGCCAAAATCCTTCGGGTCAGCCCCAGCATTTT.

This clone was seen a handful of times. This chain uses TRBV10-3 with TRBJ2-3; TRBD2 aligns across 7 bases. Germline CDR1 ENHRY, CDR2 SYGVKD. V shed 4 bases, J shed 2 bases, and the junction held 3 bases outside the gene matches. This CDR3 contains 14 residues. The CDR3: CAISGGRDTDTQYF. As DNA, the CDR3 is TGTGCCATCAGTGGCGGGAGAGACACAGATACGCAGTATTTT.

The chain employs TRBV27 and TRBJ1-3; D gene uncertain. CDR1 MNHEY and CDR2 SMNVEV come from the germline V gene (reference sequence). The CDR3 has 13 residues. Trimming shortened V by 4 bases and J by 2 bases, and 6 bases separated the two germline ends. CDR3 nucleotides: TGTGCCAGCAGTTGGGCAGCTGGAAACACCATATATTTT. Protein sequence: CASSWAAGNTIYF.